This TCR beta chain is from a study of blood T cell repertoires in COVID-19 (dated by TCRdb to 2018 to 2021). Looking at the study overall: The collaborator samples originated in the United States, Italy and Spain and spanned the acute and convalescent phases of COVID-19. A de-identified subject ID, COVID-19 status, age in years and sex were almost always included in the sample metadata. Deeply sampled blood TCRbeta repertoires from subjects exposed to, actively infected with, or recovered from COVID-19 were included in the dataset. The repertoires were released in a freely available public database intended as a resource for research on the immune response to SARS-CoV-2. The material from the prospective study consisted of cDNA or gDNA derived from T cells, B-cell-depleted T cells, or PBMCs. Samples came from the ongoing ImmuneRACE study (first 160 participants) plus 1,254 subjects from 6 global collaborators. Where HLA class I and class II types were available, the types were taken from metadata supplied by the sample provider, not from assay-based typing. Points the paper makes about the study in general: How much clinical and demographic metadata was included differed by source and by participant, and the metadata was provided uncurated.

CDR3 length: 14 amino acids, cysteine to phenylalanine. Only the CDR3 DNA is retained, 42 bases long and in frame from the first base. Reading the germline V gene gives CDR1 SQVTM and CDR2 ANQGSEA. In the prospective study, participants were 18 to 89 years old, resided in fewer than 25 geographic areas of the United States, and were enrolled through a virtual design. To assign participants to cohorts, the prospective study relied on clinical history that participants themselves reported in a screening survey and a study questionnaire. Recovered participants in ImmuneRACE Cohort 3 were defined as having two consecutive negative NP/OP PCR tests, clearance from a healthcare professional, or resolution of symptoms. In the prospective study, mobile phlebotomists collected whole blood, serum and a nasopharyngeal or oropharyngeal swab from each participant. Participants in the prospective study had the option to provide additional blood draws and questionnaires over an approximately 2-month period. Blood samples from the prospective study were shipped frozen or at room temperature prior to DNA extraction.

TCRbeta CDR3 regions were amplified from genomic DNA by means of the immunoSEQ Assay, a bias-controlled multiplex PCR. The study's processing was this. The number of nucleated cells in each sample was estimated by amplification of reference gene primers within the assay. To quantify the absolute abundance of each unique TCRbeta CDR3 rearrangement, sequence reads were collapsed and filtered. Productive Simpson clonality was computed per sample as the square root of Simpson's diversity index over productive rearrangements. The table was pulled from immuneACCESS by TCRdb, which kept in-frame rearrangements only. Such tables lose some clones; where checked, under half of the loss comes from unresolved V genes, and the rest has no known cause. V, J and clone size derive from that table, while D and trimming were established from the DNA sequence. The sample records roughly 500,000 clones, roughly nine tenths of which are singletons. Together, the top ten hold under 9.5% of the sample.

This clone came up a few times. Its target antigen remains unknown. A read error may produce the germline difference seen at one junction end. The TCR was taken from an older woman who had recovered from COVID-19. The chain is assembled from TRBV29-1 and TRBJ1-4; TRBD1 lines up with 7 middle nucleotides. The sample taken for sequencing was PBMCs or T cells enriched from blood (not recorded which). The CDR3 reads as follows: CSVKDRAGNEKLFF. The sequenced DNA is TGCAGCGTTAAAGACAGGGCGGGGAATGAAAAACTGTTTTTT.